This TCR beta chain was retrieved from a study of early T cells in non-severe SARS-CoV-2 infection. As for the study in general: From unsorted whole blood, bulk RNA was sequenced, and the chains remained unpaired.

Remarks on this clonotype: Its antigen is still unknown.

Study results and caveats: Database matching using VDJdb favored anti-spike CD8 responses, with private and CD4 specificities left missing.

TCRdb independently ran MiXCR on the 5' RACE reads; one entry per CDR3 protein. Of 97,000 or so distinct CDR3 sequences listed, 8% to 13% were seen once; the top ten hold approximately 4.5%. This CDR3 has 15 amino acids. Germline V gene lookup returns CDR1 SGHDT and CDR2 YYEEEE. V was pared by 4 bases and J by 0 bases, with 13 bases between. The TCR was taken from an adult who was a healthcare worker with PCR-confirmed SARS-CoV-2 infection or an uninfected control (not recorded which). The chain couples TRBV5-6 to TRBJ1-1; no reliable D call. The source was whole blood, collected at baseline. The CDR3 coding sequence is TGTGCCAGCAGCCTCTTAGACGGCGTGAACACTGAAGCTTTCTTT. Translation gives CASSLLDGVNTEAFF.